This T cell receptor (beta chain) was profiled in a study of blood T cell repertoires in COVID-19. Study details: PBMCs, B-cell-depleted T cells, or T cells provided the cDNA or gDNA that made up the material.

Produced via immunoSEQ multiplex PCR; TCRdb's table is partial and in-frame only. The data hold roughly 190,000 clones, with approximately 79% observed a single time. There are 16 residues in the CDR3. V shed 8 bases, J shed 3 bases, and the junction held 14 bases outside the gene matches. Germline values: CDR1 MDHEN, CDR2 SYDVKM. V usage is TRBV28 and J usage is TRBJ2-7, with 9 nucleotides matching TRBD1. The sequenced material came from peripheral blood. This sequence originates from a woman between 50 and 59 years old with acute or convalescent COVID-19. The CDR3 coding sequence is TGTGCCAGCCTCCCAAAACCGGGACAGGGAAACTACGAGCAGTACTTC. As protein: CASLPKPGQGNYEQYF.